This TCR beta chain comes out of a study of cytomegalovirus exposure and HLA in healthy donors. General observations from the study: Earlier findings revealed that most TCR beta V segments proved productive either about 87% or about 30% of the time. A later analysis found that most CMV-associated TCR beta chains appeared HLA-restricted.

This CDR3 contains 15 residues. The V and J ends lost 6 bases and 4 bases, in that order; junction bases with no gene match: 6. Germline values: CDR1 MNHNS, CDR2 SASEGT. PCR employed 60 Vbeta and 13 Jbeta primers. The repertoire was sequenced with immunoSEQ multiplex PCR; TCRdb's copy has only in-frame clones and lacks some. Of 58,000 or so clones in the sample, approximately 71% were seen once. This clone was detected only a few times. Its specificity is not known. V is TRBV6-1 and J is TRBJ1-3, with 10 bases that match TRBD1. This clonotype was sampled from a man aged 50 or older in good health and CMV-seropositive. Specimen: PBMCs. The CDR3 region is CASRADRGHGNTIYF. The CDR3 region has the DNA TGTGCCAGCAGGGCCGACAGGGGGCACGGAAACACCATATATTTT.